A single TCR beta chain is shown here with its context. The antigen is not known. This entry belongs to a study of somatic mutations in cytotoxic T cells in rheumatoid arthritis. Regarding the study as a whole: With roughly 63 patients examined, several had a largest CD8+ clone exceeding 20% of CD8+ cells.

TCRdb's copy holds only in-frame clones and misses some; the assay was immunoSEQ multiplex PCR. The table lists 25,000 to 35,000 clones, around 83% of them singletons. V was shortened by 4 bases and J by 0 bases, with 14 bases between the two germline ends. From germline, CDR1 is SGHTS and CDR2 YDEGEE. This CDR3 is 16 amino acids long. The clonotype was recovered from an adult with rheumatoid arthritis. The specimen sequenced was CD8+ T cells sorted from blood. The chain recombines TRBV5-8 with TRBJ1-3; tentatively, D is TRBD1 (5 bases). As DNA, the CDR3 is TGTGCCAGCAGCGTCCGGGACTCCAGCTCTGGAAACACCATATATTTT. It encodes CASSVRDSSSGNTIYF.